The 27 T cell receptor beta chains listed next were all sequenced from one sample in a study of spatial heterogeneity in lung cancer. Study-wide points: How many expanded intratumoral alpha and beta TCRs were present tracked the tumor mutation count, which was a count of nonsynonymous mutations.

TCRdb reprocessed the 5' RACE reads via MiXCR and lists one record per CDR3 protein. The sample contains over 10,000 distinct CDR3 sequences, around 6% of which appear only once. The antigens for these receptors are not known. The time point is: sample taken at primary tumor resection. The starting material was lung tumor tissue, obtained at surgery. These receptors originate from a female donor with early-stage non-small cell lung cancer.

This clonotype was counted at least ten times. The chain joins TRBV10-3 to TRBJ2-5; 9 positions agree with TRBD1. The CDR3 covers 14 residues. V lost 8 bases and J lost 2; bases outside the gene matches: 6. The germline CDR1 and CDR2 sequences are ENHRY and SYGVKD. In nucleotides, the CDR3 is TGTGCCATCGGGACAGGGAATTTTCAAGAGACCCAGTACTTC. It codes for CAIGTGNFQETQYF.

In its sample, this clonotype ranks as medium-sized. This chain links TRBV25-1 with TRBJ2-3; possible D gene TRBD1, 5 bases. CDR3 length: 14 residues. CDR1 MGHDK and CDR2 SYGVNS come from the germline V gene. The ends were cut back, 1 base at V and 1 base at J, with 6 bases in the middle. Here the CDR3 reads CASSEFRGTDTQYF. CDR3 bases: TGTGCCAGCAGTGAATTCAGGGGCACAGATACGCAGTATTTT.

In this sample, this clonotype turned up many times. The gene calls are TRBV25-1 and TRBJ2-5; 10 bases line up with TRBD2. With 7 bases clipped from V and 6 bases from J, the junction kept 5 bases outside the gene matches. The CDR3 is made up of 13 amino acids. Germline V CDR1 and CDR2: MGHDK, SYGVNS. The CDR3 sequence: CASTPLAGKTQYF. The CDR3 DNA reads as TGTGCCAGCACCCCACTAGCGGGGAAGACCCAGTACTTC.

This clonotype showed up many times. V is TRBV11-2 and J is TRBJ1-4, with D uncertain. This CDR3 has 14 amino acids. The germline V and J ends were trimmed by 3 bases and 5 bases, with 10 bases remaining between them. Germline V gene lookup returns CDR1 SGHAT and CDR2 FQNNGV. DNA for the CDR3: TGTGCCAGCAGCTTTGGCGGGTGGAATGAAAAACTGTTTTTT. Translation gives CASSFGGWNEKLFF.

This clonotype was recorded at least ten times. The chain recombines TRBV6-2 or TRBV6-3 with TRBJ2-3; D ambiguous. The CDR3 covers 14 residues. The germline V and J ends were trimmed by 0 bases and 10 bases, with 14 bases remaining between them. CDR1 and CDR2 from the germline V gene are MNHEY and SVGEGT. CDR3 protein: CASSYSNLAKAQYF. CDR3 in DNA: TGTGCCAGCAGTTACTCGAACCTGGCTAAGGCGCAGTATTTT.

The chain combines TRBV12-3 or TRBV12-4 with TRBJ2-7; TRBD1 might be the D (6 bases). Trimming removed 5 bases from V and 5 bases from J, with 13 bases in between. The CDR3 is 13 amino acids. This chain's CDR3 is CASSPTGPNEQYF. The CDR3 DNA is TGTGCCAGCAGTCCCACAGGGCCCAACGAGCAGTACTTC.

The sample holds many counts of this clonotype. V is TRBV5-5 and J is TRBJ2-1, with D tentatively TRBD1 (6 bases). In germline, CDR1 is SGHKS, CDR2 YYEKEE (reference sequence). V dropped 5 bases and J dropped 9 bases, with 21 bases sitting between them. The CDR3 extends over 15 amino acids. In DNA form, the CDR3 reads TGTGCCAGCAGTCACGACAGGCTACGTCGCGGTGAGCAGTTCTTC. This sequence encodes CASSHDRLRRGEQFF.

Many counts were recorded for this clonotype. CDR3 region: CASSHSGSFGNTIYF. The CDR3, as DNA: TGTGCCAGCAGCCATAGTGGGAGCTTTGGAAACACCATATATTTT. This chain connects TRBV3-1 to TRBJ1-3, with D unresolved. This CDR3 has 15 amino acids. Trimming took off 3 bases at V and 3 bases at J, with 12 bases between the two ends. CDR1 is LGHDT, CDR2 YNNKEL, per germline (reference sequence).

This clonotype was picked up many times. The chain joins TRBV18 to TRBJ2-3; TRBD2 agrees at 7 bases. From germline, CDR1 is KGHSH and CDR2 LQKENI. The CDR3 totals 15 residues. With V trimmed by 6 bases and J by 3 bases, 9 bases remained unmatched. The chain's CDR3 is CASSGGLAGTDTQYF. CDR3 nucleotides: TGTGCCAGCTCGGGAGGGCTGGCCGGTACAGATACGCAGTATTTT.

In its sample, this clonotype is medium-sized. The chain recombines TRBV3-1 with TRBJ1-6; 9 bases line up with TRBD1. The CDR3 is 15 residues long. CDR1 is LGHDT and CDR2 is YNNKEL in the germline V gene (reference sequence). The ends lost 4 bases at V and 11 bases at J; junction bases unmatched: 9. CDR3 in amino acids: CASSPLTGGVPPLHF. In DNA form, the CDR3 reads TGTGCCAGCAGCCCCTTGACAGGGGGAGTACCACCCCTCCACTTT. Supplemented by reference TRBV3-1 and TRBJ1-6, the full variable domain reads DTAVSQTPKYLVTQMGNDKSIKCEQNLGHDTMYWYKQDSKKFLKIMFSYNNKELIINETVPNRFSPKSPDKAHLNLHINSLELGDSAVYFCASSPLTGGVPPLHFGNGTRLTVT.

This clonotype appeared many times. The V call is TRBV20-1, the J call TRBJ1-1, with TRBD1 as a possible D gene (6 bases). Germline V gives CDR1 DFQATT, CDR2 SNEGSKA (reference sequence). V lost 6 bases, J lost 2 bases, and 10 bases lay in between. This CDR3 has 12 residues. In nucleotides, the CDR3 is TGCAGTGCCTCGGACAGAAACACTGAAGCTTTCTTT. It yields the protein CSASDRNTEAFF.

Many counts were recorded for this clonotype. The V call is TRBV20-1, the J call TRBJ1-1; TRBD1 might be the D (6 bases). The germline CDR1 and CDR2 sequences are DFQATT and SNEGSKA (reference sequence). The V gene lost 4 bases and the J gene lost 5 bases, with 11 bases spanning the gap. This CDR3 has 12 amino acids. The CDR3, as DNA: TGCAGTGCTACCGCAGGGGAAACTGAAGCTTTCTTT. Its protein is CSATAGETEAFF.

This clonotype was counted ten times or more. The gene calls are TRBV7-9 and TRBJ1-1, with 7 nucleotides matching TRBD1. This CDR3 region has 13 residues. Germline trimming cut 3 bases from V and 5 bases from J; bases unmatched to any gene: 3. CDR1 SEHNR and CDR2 FQNEAQ come from the germline V gene (reference sequence). CDR3 sequence (DNA): TGTGCCAGCAGCTTGGGACAGAGTACTGAAGCTTTCTTT. Encoded protein: CASSLGQSTEAFF. Full variable domain (missing parts from reference TRBV7-9 and TRBJ1-1): DTGVSQNPRHKITKRGQNVTFRCDPISEHNRLYWYRQTLGQGPEFLTYFQNEAQLEKSRLLSDRFSAERPKGSFSTLEIQRTEQGDSAMYLCASSLGQSTEAFFGQGTRLTVV.

This clonotype occurred many times. The chain joins TRBV25-1 to TRBJ2-1, with D perhaps TRBD1 or TRBD2 (5 bases each). V was pared by 3 bases and J by 1 base, with 13 bases between. This CDR3 contains 16 residues. Germline V lookup: CDR1 MGHDK, CDR2 SYGVNS. The CDR3 here is CASSEDRGDSYNEQFF. CDR3 in DNA: TGTGCCAGCAGTGAGGACCGAGGGGATTCCTACAATGAGCAGTTCTTC. Based on the CDR3 plus reference TRBV25-1 and TRBJ2-1, the full variable domain is EADIYQTPRYLVIGTGKKITLECSQTMGHDKMYWYQQDPGMELHLIHYSYGVNSTEKGDLSSESTVSRIRTEHFPLTLESARPSHTSQYLCASSEDRGDSYNEQFFGPGTRLTVL.

This clonotype was seen many times. The V gene is TRBV12-3 or TRBV12-4, the J gene TRBJ1-5, with TRBD1 identical over 9 bases. Unmatched junction bases numbered 10, after V lost 6 bases and J lost 4 bases. This CDR3 is 16 amino acids long. The DNA for the CDR3 is TGTGCCAGCAGGAGACAGGGGGGAACGGGAAATCAGCCCCAGCATTTT. The encoded protein is CASRRQGGTGNQPQHF.

J is TRBJ1-1 and V is TRBV2; 7 nucleotides align to TRBD1. This CDR3 spans 14 amino acids. The germline CDR1 and CDR2 sequences are SNHLY and FYNNEI. With V trimmed by 6 bases and J by 9 bases, 13 bases remained unmatched. CDR3 sequence reads: CASSGNLQGWKAFF. In nucleotides, the CDR3 is TGTGCCAGCAGCGGCAACCTACAGGGGTGGAAAGCTTTCTTT.

This clonotype is termed medium-sized. This sequence joins TRBV30 and TRBJ1-2; no clear D gene. Trimming shortened V by 2 bases and J by 8 bases, and 12 bases separated the two germline ends. Germline V gene lookup returns CDR1 GTSNPN and CDR2 SVGIG (reference sequence). This CDR3 is built from 12 residues. CDR3 nucleotides: TGTGCCTGGAGTCTTCTAGGCAGAGGCTACACCTTC. It yields the protein CAWSLLGRGYTF.

This clonotype was picked up many times. Written as DNA, the CDR3 is TGTGCCAGCAGTGGACTGGACAGGGGGTACGACAATGAGCAGTTCTTC. Translation gives CASSGLDRGYDNEQFF. The chain has TRBV6-2 or TRBV6-3 and TRBJ2-1; 10 nucleotides align to TRBD1. Germline V gives CDR1 MNHEY, CDR2 SVGEGT. The CDR3 has 16 amino acids. The ends lost 5 bases at V and 5 bases at J; junction bases unmatched: 9.

This clonotype was seen many times. The chain has TRBV6-5 and TRBJ1-6; a weak D match, TRBD1 (6 bases). Deletions cut 0 bases from V and 6 bases from J, with 12 bases between. Germline CDR1 is MNHEY and CDR2 is SVGAGI. This CDR3 has 16 amino acids. The CDR3 loop is CASSYSAGGSNSPLHF. CDR3 sequence (DNA): TGTGCCAGCAGTTACTCCGCCGGGGGCAGTAATTCACCCCTCCACTTT.

This clonotype was detected ten times or more. V is TRBV3-1 and J is TRBJ1-2, with 7 bases identical to TRBD1. The CDR3 consists of 12 residues. Germline CDR1 LGHDT, CDR2 YNNKEL (reference sequence). With V trimmed by 1 base and J by 14 bases, 7 bases remained unmatched. CDR3 in DNA: TGTGCCAGCAGCCAAGCCGACAGGGAAAGAACCTTC. Its protein is CASSQADRERTF. Full variable domain (remainder filled in from reference TRBV3-1 and TRBJ1-2): DTAVSQTPKYLVTQMGNDKSIKCEQNLGHDTMYWYKQDSKKFLKIMFSYNNKELIINETVPNRFSPKSPDKAHLNLHINSLELGDSAVYFCASSQADRERTFGSGTRLTVV.

The sample holds many counts of this clonotype. The V gene is TRBV5-5, the J gene TRBJ2-2, with D uncertain. The length of the CDR3 is 13 residues. The V end lost 4 bases, the J end lost 5 bases, and 9 bases lay between the germline ends. The germline V gene encodes CDR1 SGHKS and CDR2 YYEKEE (reference sequence). CDR3 region: CASSHAMTGELFF. CDR3 sequence (DNA): TGTGCCAGCAGCCACGCAATGACCGGGGAGCTGTTTTTT.

By share, this clonotype ranks as medium-sized. The chain combines TRBV5-1 with TRBJ1-6; D is ambiguous. The CDR3 consists of 16 residues. Trimming stripped 0 bases from V and 0 bases from J, with 7 bases between. CDR1 and CDR2 (germline): SGHRS, YFSETQ. The CDR3 DNA follows: TGCGCCAGCAGCTTGGATGGTAACTCCTATAATTCACCCCTCCACTTT. It yields the protein CASSLDGNSYNSPLHF.

This clonotype appeared many times. The chain couples TRBV12-5 to TRBJ2-3; 7 bases are shared with TRBD1. V lost 6 bases and J lost 1; bases outside the gene matches: 4. Per germline, CDR1 LGHNT and CDR2 FRNRAP. CDR3 length: 14 residues. The CDR3 reads CASGTGQGTDTQYF. The CDR3 DNA reads as TGTGCTAGTGGGACAGGGCAAGGCACAGATACGCAGTATTTT.

The sample holds many counts of this clonotype. V and J are TRBV28 and TRBJ1-1; D gene uncertain. CDR1 is MDHEN, CDR2 SYDVKM, per germline. The CDR3 has 12 amino acids. With 8 bases removed from V and 7 bases from J, the gap between germline ends came to 14 bases. CDR3 DNA sequence: TGTGCCAGCTTTTCGGGTGTCAATGAAGCTTTCTTT. Its protein is CASFSGVNEAFF.

The chain joins TRBV28 to TRBJ1-5, with D uncertain. This CDR3 comprises 12 residues. Germline V gene lookup returns CDR1 MDHEN and CDR2 SYDVKM. The germline V and J ends were trimmed by 6 bases and 3 bases, with 6 bases remaining between them. The CDR3 nucleotides are TGTGCCAGCAGACAGACCAATCAGCCCCAGCATTTT. Its translation: CASRQTNQPQHF.

This clonotype was recorded at least ten times. The rearrangement uses TRBV7-2 and TRBJ1-5; a possible D gene is TRBD1 (6 bases). The V and J ends lost 2 bases and 2 bases respectively, with 13 bases between them. CDR3 size: 16 residues. Germline V gives CDR1 SGHTA, CDR2 FQGNSA. The CDR3 DNA follows: TGTGCCAGCAGCTTATTCGGGGGGGCTCGCAATCAGCCCCAGCATTTT. Translation gives CASSLFGGARNQPQHF.

Relative to its sample, this clonotype is medium-sized (0.01 to 0.1%). Germline is not matched at one junction end, which may reflect a read error. The chain employs TRBV11-2 and TRBJ1-1; D uncertain. The CDR3 is made up of 14 amino acids. Germline CDR1 and CDR2: SGHAT and FQNNGV. CDR3 loop: CASTLLFKNTEAFF. DNA for the CDR3: TGTGCCAGCACCTTACTCTTTAAGAACACTGAAGCTTTCTTT.